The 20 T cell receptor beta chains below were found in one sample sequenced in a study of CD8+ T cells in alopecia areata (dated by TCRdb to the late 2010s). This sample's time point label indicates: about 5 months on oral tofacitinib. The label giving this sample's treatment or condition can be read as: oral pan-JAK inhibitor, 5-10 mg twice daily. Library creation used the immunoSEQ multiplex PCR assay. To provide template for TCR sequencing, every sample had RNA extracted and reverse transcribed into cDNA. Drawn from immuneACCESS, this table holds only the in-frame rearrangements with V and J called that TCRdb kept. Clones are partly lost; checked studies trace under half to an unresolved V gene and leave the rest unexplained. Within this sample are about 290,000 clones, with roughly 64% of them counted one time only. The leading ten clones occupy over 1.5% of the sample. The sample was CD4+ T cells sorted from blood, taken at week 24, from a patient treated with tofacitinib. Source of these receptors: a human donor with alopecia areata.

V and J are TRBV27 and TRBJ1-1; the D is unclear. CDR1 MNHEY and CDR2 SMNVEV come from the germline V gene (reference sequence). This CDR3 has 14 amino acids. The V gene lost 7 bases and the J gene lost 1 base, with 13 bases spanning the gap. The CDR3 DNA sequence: TGTGCCAGCACCAACATAGAGAGGAACACTGAAGCTTTCTTT. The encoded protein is CASTNIERNTEAFF.

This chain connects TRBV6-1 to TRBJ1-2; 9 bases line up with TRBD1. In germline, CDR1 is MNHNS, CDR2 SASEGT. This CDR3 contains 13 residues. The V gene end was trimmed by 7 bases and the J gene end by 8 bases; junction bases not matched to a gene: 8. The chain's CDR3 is CASTRDREGGYTF. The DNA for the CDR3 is TGTGCCAGCACTCGGGACAGGGAAGGAGGCTACACCTTC.

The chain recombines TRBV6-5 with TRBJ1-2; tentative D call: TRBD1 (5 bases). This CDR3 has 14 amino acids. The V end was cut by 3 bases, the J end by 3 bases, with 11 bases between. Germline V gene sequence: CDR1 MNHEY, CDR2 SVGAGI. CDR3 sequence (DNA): TGTGCCAGCAGTTATGACAGAACTTACTATGGCTACACCTTC. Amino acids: CASSYDRTYYGYTF.

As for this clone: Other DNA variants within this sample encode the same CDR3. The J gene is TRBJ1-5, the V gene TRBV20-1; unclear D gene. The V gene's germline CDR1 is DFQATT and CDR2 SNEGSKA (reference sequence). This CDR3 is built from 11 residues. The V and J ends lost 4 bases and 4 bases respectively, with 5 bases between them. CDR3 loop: CSATSNQPQHF. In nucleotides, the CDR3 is TGCAGTGCTACTAGTAATCAGCCCCAGCATTTT.

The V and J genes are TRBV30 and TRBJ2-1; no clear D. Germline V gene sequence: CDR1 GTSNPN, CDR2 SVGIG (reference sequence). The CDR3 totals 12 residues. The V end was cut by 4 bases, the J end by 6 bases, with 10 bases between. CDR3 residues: CAWTHTVNEQFF. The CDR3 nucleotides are TGTGCCTGGACCCACACGGTCAATGAGCAGTTCTTC.

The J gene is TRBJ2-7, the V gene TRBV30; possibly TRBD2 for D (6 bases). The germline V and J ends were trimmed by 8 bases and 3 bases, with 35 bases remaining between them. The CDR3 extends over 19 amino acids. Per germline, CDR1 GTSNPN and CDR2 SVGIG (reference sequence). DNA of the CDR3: TGTGCCGGAAAAAGGGGCGGCCACGGAGGGGCCGAGGGGAGCTACGAGCAGTACTTC. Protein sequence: CAGKRGGHGGAEGSYEQYF. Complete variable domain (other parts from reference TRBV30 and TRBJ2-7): SQTIHQWPATLVQPVGSPLSLECTVEGTSNPNLYWYRQAAGRGLQLLFYSVGIGQISSEVPQNLSASRPQDRQFILSSKKLLLSDSGFYLCAGKRGGHGGAEGSYEQYFGPGTRLTVT.

The CDR3 sequence: CSVVDGKNTEAFF. Here the CDR3 DNA reads TGCAGCGTAGTGGACGGCAAGAACACTGAAGCTTTCTTT. The genes are TRBV29-1 and TRBJ1-1; D gene uncertain. The germline V gene encodes CDR1 SQVTM and CDR2 ANQGSEA. Trimming removed 6 bases from V and 1 base from J, with 12 bases in between. The length of the CDR3 is 13 residues.

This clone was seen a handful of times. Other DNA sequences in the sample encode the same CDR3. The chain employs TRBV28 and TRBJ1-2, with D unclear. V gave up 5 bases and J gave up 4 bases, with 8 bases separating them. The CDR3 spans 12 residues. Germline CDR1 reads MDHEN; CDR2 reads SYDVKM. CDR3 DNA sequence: TGTGCCAGCAGTCCCGGCCTCTATGGCTACACCTTC. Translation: CASSPGLYGYTF.

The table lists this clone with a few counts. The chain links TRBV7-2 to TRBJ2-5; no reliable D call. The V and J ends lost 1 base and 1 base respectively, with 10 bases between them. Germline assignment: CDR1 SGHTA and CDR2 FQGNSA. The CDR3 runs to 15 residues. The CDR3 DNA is TGTGCCAGCAGCTTAGATGTCTCCCGCCAAGAGACCCAGTACTTC. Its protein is CASSLDVSRQETQYF.

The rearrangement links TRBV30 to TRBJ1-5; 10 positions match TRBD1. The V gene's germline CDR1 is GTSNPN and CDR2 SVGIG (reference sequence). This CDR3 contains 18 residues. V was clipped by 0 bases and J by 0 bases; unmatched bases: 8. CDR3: CAWSVTGQGGYSNQPQHF. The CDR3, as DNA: TGTGCCTGGAGTGTGACAGGACAGGGGGGTTATAGCAATCAGCCCCAGCATTTT.

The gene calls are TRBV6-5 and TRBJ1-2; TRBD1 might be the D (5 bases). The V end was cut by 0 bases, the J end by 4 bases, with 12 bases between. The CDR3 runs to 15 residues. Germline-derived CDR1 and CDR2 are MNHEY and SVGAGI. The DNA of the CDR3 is TGTGCCAGCAGTTACTCGAAACAGGATTCCTATGGCTACACCTTC. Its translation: CASSYSKQDSYGYTF.

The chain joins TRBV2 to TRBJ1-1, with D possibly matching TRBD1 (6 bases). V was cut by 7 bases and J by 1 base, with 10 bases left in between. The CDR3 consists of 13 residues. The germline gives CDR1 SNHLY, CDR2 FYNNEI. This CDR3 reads CASIKGGNTEAFF. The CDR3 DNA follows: TGTGCCAGCATAAAGGGGGGGAACACTGAAGCTTTCTTT.

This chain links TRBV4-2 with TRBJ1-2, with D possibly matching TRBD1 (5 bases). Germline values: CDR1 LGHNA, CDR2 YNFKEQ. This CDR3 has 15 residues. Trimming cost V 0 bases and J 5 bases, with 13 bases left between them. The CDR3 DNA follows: TGTGCCAGCAGCCAAGAAGGGGCGGAAGGGTATGGCTACACCTTC. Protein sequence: CASSQEGAEGYGYTF.

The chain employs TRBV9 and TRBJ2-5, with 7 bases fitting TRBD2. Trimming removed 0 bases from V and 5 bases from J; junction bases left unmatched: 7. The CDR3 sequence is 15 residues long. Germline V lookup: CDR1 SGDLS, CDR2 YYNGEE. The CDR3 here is CASSVDGRGRETQYF. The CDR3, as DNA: TGTGCCAGCAGCGTAGATGGGAGGGGTAGGGAGACCCAGTACTTC. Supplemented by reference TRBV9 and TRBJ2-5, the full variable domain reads DSGVTQTPKHLITATGQRVTLRCSPRSGDLSVYWYQQSLDQGLQFLIQYYNGEERAKGNILERFSAQQFPDLHSELNLSSLELGDSALYFCASSVDGRGRETQYFGPGTRLLVL.

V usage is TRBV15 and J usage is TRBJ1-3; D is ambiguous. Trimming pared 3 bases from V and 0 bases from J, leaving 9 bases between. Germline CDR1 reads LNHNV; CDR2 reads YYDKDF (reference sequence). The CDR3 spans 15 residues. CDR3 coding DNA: TGTGCCACCAGCAGGGACTTTTACTCTGGAAACACCATATATTTT. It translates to CATSRDFYSGNTIYF.

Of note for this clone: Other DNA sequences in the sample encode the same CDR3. CDR3 sequence reads: CASTRGPTYEQYF. DNA for the CDR3: TGTGCCAGCACTCGAGGTCCTACCTACGAGCAGTACTTC. V and J are TRBV25-1 and TRBJ2-7; D is unclear. This CDR3 has 13 amino acids. From germline, CDR1 is MGHDK and CDR2 SYGVNS. Trimming left V 7 bases short and J 2 bases short, with 12 bases between.

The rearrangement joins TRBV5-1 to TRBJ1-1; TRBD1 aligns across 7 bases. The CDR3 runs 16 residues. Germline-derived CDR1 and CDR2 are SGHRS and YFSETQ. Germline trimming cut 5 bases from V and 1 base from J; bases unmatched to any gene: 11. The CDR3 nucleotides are TGCGCCAGCAGTTCGGGACAGACAACTCCGAACACTGAAGCTTTCTTT. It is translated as CASSSGQTTPNTEAFF. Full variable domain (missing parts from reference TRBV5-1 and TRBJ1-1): KAGVTQTPRYLIKTRGQQVTLSCSPISGHRSVSWYQQTPGQGLQFLFEYFSETQRNKGNFPGRFSGRQFSNSRSEMNVSTLELGDSALYLCASSSGQTTPNTEAFFGQGTRLTVV.

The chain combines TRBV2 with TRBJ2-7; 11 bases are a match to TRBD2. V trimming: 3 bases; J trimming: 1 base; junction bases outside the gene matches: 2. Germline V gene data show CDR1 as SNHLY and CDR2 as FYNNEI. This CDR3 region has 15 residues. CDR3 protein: CASSDWTSGSYEQYF. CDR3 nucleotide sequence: TGTGCCAGCAGTGATTGGACTAGCGGGTCCTACGAGCAGTACTTC.

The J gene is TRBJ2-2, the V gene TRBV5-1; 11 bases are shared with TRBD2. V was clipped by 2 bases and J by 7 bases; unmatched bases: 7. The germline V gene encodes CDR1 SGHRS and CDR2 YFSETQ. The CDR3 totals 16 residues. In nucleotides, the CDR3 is TGCGCCAGCAGCTTCCTAGCGGGGGGTCCCAGCGGGGAGCTGTTTTTT. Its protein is CASSFLAGGPSGELFF.

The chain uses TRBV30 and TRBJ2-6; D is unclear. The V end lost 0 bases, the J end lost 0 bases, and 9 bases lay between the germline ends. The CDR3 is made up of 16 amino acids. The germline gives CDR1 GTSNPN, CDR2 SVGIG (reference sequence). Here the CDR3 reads CAWSVPHPSGANVLTF. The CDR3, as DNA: TGTGCCTGGAGTGTACCGCATCCCTCTGGGGCCAACGTCCTGACTTTC. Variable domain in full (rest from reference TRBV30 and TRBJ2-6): SQTIHQWPATLVQPVGSPLSLECTVEGTSNPNLYWYRQAAGRGLQLLFYSVGIGQISSEVPQNLSASRPQDRQFILSSKKLLLSDSGFYLCAWSVPHPSGANVLTFGAGSRLTVL.